The entry that follows covers one T cell receptor (beta chain) sequence. The data derive from a study of blood T cell repertoires in COVID-19. About the study: Acute and convalescent COVID-19 samples came from the United States, Italy and Spain. From T cells, B-cell-depleted T cells, or PBMCs came the material, which was cDNA or gDNA.

It was during active infection that Seattle patients were enrolled and then longitudinally followed. CDR3 length: 18 residues. Trimming stripped 1 base from V and 2 bases from J, with 18 bases between. Germline V gene lookup returns CDR1 LGHDT and CDR2 YNNKEL (reference sequence). Here immunoSEQ multiplex PCR was the method, and the copy in TCRdb shows in-frame clones only, minus some. The sample has 150,000 to 160,000 clones, about 85% seen once. The sample taken for sequencing was peripheral blood. This receptor was identified in a man in his sixties with COVID-19, enrolled during active disease. The gene calls are TRBV3-1 (or the pseudogene TRBV3-2) and TRBJ2-4, with D possibly being TRBD2 (5 bases). The CDR3 nucleotides read TGTGCCAGCAGCCAAGGCATAACGCAAGGGAGTCCCAAAAACATTCAGTACTTC. It is translated as CASSQGITQGSPKNIQYF.